This T cell receptor (beta chain) was retrieved from a study of CD8 T cell repertoires and HIV-1 epitope variants. Study in general: T cells were stimulated with Twenty-five Gag and Nef peptides separately. Control wells had CMV/EBV/flu peptides, negative Ebola AY9, or no peptide. Epitopes were three Gag families plus Nef HW9 and YT9.

This clone was seen a single time. Its specificity is not known. With 2 bases clipped from V and 1 base from J, the junction kept 3 bases outside the gene matches. CDR3 size: 15 residues. CDR1 and CDR2 from the germline V gene are SGHRS and YFSETQ. Produced via immunoSEQ multiplex PCR; TCRdb's table is partial and in-frame only. The sample shows thousands of clones, more than 60% of them seen only once. The sample was cultured CD8+ T cells derived from PBMCs. The chain links TRBV5-1 to TRBJ2-3; 8 bases fit TRBD2. The origin of this receptor is a male donor with HIV. CDR3 in DNA: TGCGCCAGCAGCTTTGAACTAGCGGGCACAGATACGCAGTATTTT. Translating it yields CASSFELAGTDTQYF.